These 2 T cell receptor beta chains came from one sample sequenced in a study of T cell responses to AZD1222 COVID-19 vaccine. Generated by immunoSEQ multiplex PCR, the TCRdb table keeps only in-frame clones and is missing some. Of 45,000 to 65,000 clones detected, about 80% appear once; the ten largest clones hold around 5%. This specimen was peripheral blood, taken 28 days after the second AZD1222 dose. The receptors were gathered from an adult who received the AZD1222 COVID-19 vaccine.

The V gene is TRBV5-1, the J gene TRBJ2-6; D gene uncertain. Germline CDR1 and CDR2: SGHRS and YFSETQ. This CDR3 spans 15 amino acids. V was cut by 3 bases and J by 0 bases, with 7 bases left in between. The CDR3 DNA sequence: TGCGCCAGCAGCTCCCAAGGCTCTGGGGCCAACGTCCTGACTTTC. This translates into CASSSQGSGANVLTF.

The table lists this clone with a few counts. The V gene is TRBV28, the J gene TRBJ2-1; D possibly corresponds to TRBD2 (5 bases). CDR1 and CDR2 from the germline V gene are MDHEN and SYDVKM. There are 11 residues in the CDR3. V lost 6 bases, J lost 7 bases, and 7 bases lay in between. The CDR3 loop reads CASSWRNEQFF. The CDR3 DNA is TGTGCCAGCAGCTGGAGGAATGAGCAGTTCTTC. Looking up the rest from reference TRBV28 and TRBJ2-1 gives the full variable domain: DVKVTQSSRYLVKRTGEKVFLECVQDMDHENMFWYRQDPGLGLRLIYFSYDVKMKEKGDIPEGYSVSREKKERFSLILESASTNQTSMYLCASSWRNEQFFGPGTRLTVL.